Presented here are 32 T cell receptor beta chains from one specimen sequenced in a study of blood T cell repertoires in COVID-19. The table came from immunoSEQ multiplex PCR; TCRdb's copy has only in-frame clones and leaves some out. The sample shows 250,000 to 300,000 clones, roughly 89% of them seen only once. Sequences were obtained from peripheral blood. Source of these receptors: a woman in her forties who had recovered from COVID-19.

This rearrangement joins TRBV7-2 to TRBJ2-3, with TRBD2 identical over 8 bases. The CDR3 is 16 amino acids. Germline assignment: CDR1 SGHTA and CDR2 FQGNSA. V gave up 1 base and J gave up 5 bases; unmatched junction bases: 8. In DNA, the CDR3 is TGTGCCAGCAGCTTAGGTAGCGGGGTGGTCGGAGATACGCAGTATTTT. As protein: CASSLGSGVVGDTQYF.

This chain joins TRBV5-1 and TRBJ2-1; 11 bases align to TRBD2. The CDR3 consists of 15 residues. Losses at the gene ends were 4 bases for V and 4 bases for J; bases not matched to a gene: 4. Germline V gene lookup returns CDR1 SGHRS and CDR2 YFSETQ. CDR3 coding DNA: TGCGCCAGCAGCCAAACTAGCGGGGGATACAATGAGCAGTTCTTC. Amino acid sequence: CASSQTSGGYNEQFF.

V gene TRBV6-5 combines with J gene TRBJ1-5; possible D gene TRBD1, 5 bases. The CDR3 runs 15 residues. V was trimmed by 11 bases and J by 6 bases, leaving 23 bases between them. Per germline, CDR1 MNHEY and CDR2 SVGAGI. This chain's CDR3 is CAHVPHPGEIQPQHF. The CDR3 bases are TGTGCCCATGTTCCGCACCCGGGGGAGATTCAGCCCCAGCATTTT.

The chain couples TRBV28 to TRBJ1-4; D perhaps matches TRBD1 (6 bases). The CDR3 has 16 residues. From germline, CDR1 is MDHEN and CDR2 SYDVKM. Trimming removed 2 bases at V and 4 bases at J, with 14 bases between. CDR3 in DNA: TGTGCCAGCAGTTTACAACAGGGTCCCTTTAATGAAAAACTGTTTTTT. Its protein is CASSLQQGPFNEKLFF.

The CDR3 region is CASRPGALPGELFF. Here the CDR3 DNA reads TGTGCCAGCAGGCCCGGTGCTTTGCCCGGGGAGCTGTTTTTT. This chain joins TRBV6-5 and TRBJ2-2; D remains unclear. Germline V gives CDR1 MNHEY, CDR2 SVGAGI. CDR3 size: 14 residues. V was pared by 6 bases and J by 6 bases, with 14 bases between.

The chain links TRBV5-5 to TRBJ2-1; 7 bases are shared with TRBD2. Trimming at V came to 1 base and at J to 2 bases, leaving 3 bases not matched to a gene. This CDR3 comprises 15 residues. Germline V gives CDR1 SGHKS, CDR2 YYEKEE (reference sequence). Here the CDR3 DNA reads TGTGCCAGCAGCTTGCGGGGGGACCCCTACAATGAGCAGTTCTTC. Protein: CASSLRGDPYNEQFF.

The chain employs TRBV3-1 (or the pseudogene TRBV3-2) and TRBJ2-7; 7 nucleotides agree with TRBD1. The CDR3 loop spans 12 amino acids. CDR1 LGHDT and CDR2 YNNKEL come from the germline V gene (reference sequence). After removal of 4 bases from V and 6 bases from J, the junction contained 3 bases not matched to a gene. This CDR3 reads CASSLRQGEQYF. DNA of the CDR3: TGTGCCAGCAGCCTAAGACAGGGCGAGCAGTACTTC.

The chain has TRBV3-1 (or the pseudogene TRBV3-2) and TRBJ2-2, with D tentatively TRBD2 (6 bases). The CDR3 totals 16 residues. Germline CDR1 and CDR2: LGHDT and YNNKEL (reference sequence). Trimming took off 0 bases at V and 5 bases at J, with 13 bases between the two ends. The CDR3 nucleotides are TGTGCCAGCAGCCAAGATCGTGGACTAACTACCGGGGAGCTGTTTTTT. It encodes CASSQDRGLTTGELFF.

This clone was recorded once. CDR3: CASSSSGGGNYEQYF. DNA for the CDR3: TGTGCCAGCAGTTCCAGTGGTGGGGGGAACTACGAGCAGTACTTC. The rearrangement uses TRBV28 and TRBJ2-7, with D maybe TRBD2 (6 bases). V gave up 4 bases and J gave up 3 bases, with 16 bases separating them. There are 15 residues in the CDR3. Germline V gives CDR1 MDHEN, CDR2 SYDVKM.

This clone was seen a handful of times. The chain combines TRBV6-6 with TRBJ2-7; the match to TRBD1 covers 10 bases. Germline-derived CDR1 and CDR2 are MNHNY and SVGAGI (reference sequence). Trimming removed 8 bases from V and 7 bases from J; junction bases left unmatched: 8. The CDR3 covers 13 residues. Here the CDR3 DNA reads TGTGCCAGCTCCGGGACAGGGGTAGGTGAGCAGTACGTC. Amino acid sequence: CASSGTGVGEQYV.

The chain links TRBV28 to TRBJ1-2; 8 bases agree with TRBD1. Per germline, CDR1 MDHEN and CDR2 SYDVKM. V was clipped by 7 bases and J by 6 bases; unmatched bases: 13. CDR3 length equals 15 residues. Here the CDR3 DNA reads TGTGCCAGCACATTCTTGGCTGGACAGGGCGATGGCTACACCTTC. Translating it yields CASTFLAGQGDGYTF.

The V gene is TRBV18, the J gene TRBJ1-4; TRBD1 matches 7 bases. The CDR3 sequence is 14 residues long. The V gene end was trimmed by 5 bases and the J gene end by 3 bases; junction bases not matched to a gene: 3. The germline V gene encodes CDR1 KGHSH and CDR2 LQKENI. CDR3 sequence: CASSAGGSNEKLFF. In nucleotides, the CDR3 is TGTGCCAGCTCAGCAGGGGGGTCTAATGAAAAACTGTTTTTT.

This chain joins TRBV28 and TRBJ2-3; the match to TRBD1 covers 9 bases. The J segment lost 3 bases and the V segment lost 4 bases, leaving 5 bases of the junction unmatched. The V gene's germline CDR1 is MDHEN and CDR2 SYDVKM. The CDR3 covers 15 residues. CDR3 region: CASSSGQGGTDTQYF. As DNA, the CDR3 is TGTGCCAGCAGTTCGGGACAGGGAGGTACAGATACGCAGTATTTT.

Remarks on this clone: A much larger clone lies one base from this, so it may be a read error. The rearrangement links TRBV6-5 to TRBJ2-7; TRBD1 agrees at 9 bases. The CDR3 has 14 amino acids. CDR1 and CDR2 (germline): MNHEY, SVGAGI. The trim removed 4 bases at V and 2 bases at J, leaving 3 bases unmatched. CDR3 bases: TGTGCCAGCAGTTTTTGGACAGGGGCCTACGAGCAGTACTTC. It encodes CASSFWTGAYEQYF.

The rearrangement uses TRBV5-4 and TRBJ2-2; a weak D match, TRBD2 (5 bases). CDR1 and CDR2 (germline): SGHNT, YYREEE (reference sequence). Deletions cut 2 bases from V and 1 base from J, with 9 bases between. This CDR3 contains 15 residues. CDR3 region: CASSLGSGNTGELFF. Here the CDR3 DNA reads TGTGCCAGCAGCTTAGGGAGCGGGAACACCGGGGAGCTGTTTTTT.

The J gene is TRBJ2-1, the V gene TRBV9, with D unclear. Looked up from germline, CDR1 is SGDLS and CDR2 is YYNGEE. Trimming cost V 2 bases and J 9 bases, with 9 bases left between them. CDR3 length equals 12 residues. The CDR3 bases are TGTGCCAGCAGCGTGCCAAGAGCTGAGCAGTTCTTC. Encoded protein: CASSVPRAEQFF.

The chain links TRBV10-1 to TRBJ1-5; a possible D gene is TRBD1 (6 bases). V dropped 4 bases and J dropped 0 bases, with 10 bases sitting between them. This CDR3 region has 15 residues. CDR1 is WNHNN, CDR2 SYGVQD, per germline (reference sequence). The CDR3 is CASSAGGPSNQPQHF. CDR3 sequence (DNA): TGCGCCAGCAGTGCGGGGGGCCCTAGCAATCAGCCCCAGCATTTT.

The chain uses TRBV9 and TRBJ2-3; D is unclear. The CDR3 consists of 14 residues. CDR1 SGDLS and CDR2 YYNGEE come from the germline V gene. Trimming removed 1 base at V and 2 bases at J, with 8 bases between. CDR3 sequence reads: CASSVSRNTDTQYF. The CDR3 DNA is TGTGCCAGCAGCGTAAGCCGCAACACAGATACGCAGTATTTT.

The chain is built from TRBV5-4 and TRBJ1-1; 7 bases match TRBD1. This CDR3 is 17 amino acids long. The V gene end was trimmed by 3 bases and the J gene end by 3 bases; junction bases not matched to a gene: 14. Per germline, CDR1 SGHNT and CDR2 YYREEE (reference sequence). CDR3 nucleotides: TGTGCCAGCAGCTCCCTTATTAGGCCCACAGGGGACACTGAAGCTTTCTTT. It is translated as CASSSLIRPTGDTEAFF.

The CDR3 reads CASSYIKAVSGANVLTF. The CDR3 DNA is TGTGCCAGCAGCTACATTAAAGCGGTCTCTGGGGCCAACGTCCTGACTTTC. This chain connects TRBV11-2 to TRBJ2-6, with a tentative D call TRBD2 (5 bases). Germline loops: CDR1 SGHAT, CDR2 FQNNGV. The CDR3 is 17 amino acids. The V end was cut by 4 bases, the J end by 0 bases, with 13 bases between.

This clone has just a few counts. The chain has TRBV5-6 and TRBJ2-2; 10 nucleotides match TRBD2. The CDR3 is 17 residues long. Trimming at V came to 2 bases and at J to 4 bases, leaving 8 bases not matched to a gene. Germline V gene data show CDR1 as SGHDT and CDR2 as YYEEEE. Written as DNA, the CDR3 is TGTGCCAGCAGCTTCGGGCCTAGCGGGGGAGGCACCGGGGAGCTGTTTTTT. It specifies CASSFGPSGGGTGELFF.

The V and J genes are TRBV10-3 and TRBJ1-6; D remains unclear. The CDR3 runs to 12 residues. CDR1 is ENHRY and CDR2 is SYGVKD in the germline V gene. Trimming pared 2 bases from V and 17 bases from J, leaving 13 bases between. CDR3 protein: CAISETRHAVHF. In DNA form, the CDR3 reads TGTGCCATCAGTGAGACTAGACATGCTGTCCACTTT.

This chain uses TRBV24-1 with TRBJ2-1; D perhaps matches TRBD2 (5 bases). Germline CDR1 KGHDR, CDR2 SFDVKD. V gave up 4 bases and J gave up 4 bases, with 13 bases separating them. CDR3 length: 15 amino acids. The CDR3 DNA is TGTGCCACCAGTGACCCACTTCGGACTTACAATGAGCAGTTCTTC. Protein product: CATSDPLRTYNEQFF.

The gene calls are TRBV7-3 and TRBJ2-5, with 7 bases aligning to TRBD2. The CDR3 is 14 residues long. CDR1 is SGHTA, CDR2 FQGTGA, per germline. The CDR3 loop is CEGEGPLLQETQYF. DNA of the CDR3: TGTGAAGGGGAGGGGCCCCTCCTTCAAGAGACCCAGTACTTC. Supplemented by reference TRBV7-3 and TRBJ2-5, the full variable domain reads GAGVSQTPSNKVTEKGKYVELRCDPISGHTALYWYRQSLGQGPEFLIYFQGTGAADDSGLPNDRFFAVRPEGSVSTLKIQRTERGDSAVYLCEGEGPLLQETQYFGPGTRLLVL.

The chain employs TRBV2 and TRBJ1-2, with D maybe TRBD1 (5 bases). Trimming shortened V by 4 bases and J by 8 bases, and 14 bases separated the two germline ends. This CDR3 is built from 13 residues. Germline V gives CDR1 SNHLY, CDR2 FYNNEI. The CDR3 bases are TGTGCCAGCAGTGTGGGGGGTGAAGGAGGCTACACCTTC. Protein: CASSVGGEGGYTF.

This chain links TRBV7-9 with TRBJ2-1; the D is unclear. The CDR3 extends over 14 amino acids. Germline V gives CDR1 SEHNR, CDR2 FQNEAQ (reference sequence). V gave up 1 base and J gave up 5 bases, with 9 bases separating them. The CDR3 here is CASSLDGYNNEQFF. The CDR3 nucleotides are TGTGCCAGCAGCTTAGACGGTTATAACAATGAGCAGTTCTTC.

The chain couples TRBV5-6 to TRBJ2-2; 9 positions agree with TRBD2. V shed 2 bases and J 1 base; nucleotides not matched to a gene: 6. This CDR3 comprises 17 residues. Germline V gene sequence: CDR1 SGHDT, CDR2 YYEEEE. This CDR3 is CASSLGLAGMNTGELFF. DNA of the CDR3: TGTGCCAGCAGCTTAGGGCTAGCGGGGATGAACACCGGGGAGCTGTTTTTT.

The gene calls are TRBV18 and TRBJ1-4, with 8 positions matching TRBD1. V lost 2 bases to trimming and J lost 7 bases; unmatched junction nucleotides: 6. Germline V lookup: CDR1 KGHSH, CDR2 LQKENI. CDR3 size: 15 residues. The DNA for the CDR3 is TGTGCCAGCTCACCAAACAGGGGGGCTGCTGAAAAACTGTTTTTT. This encodes CASSPNRGAAEKLFF.

This chain joins TRBV7-2 and TRBJ1-2, with a tentative D call TRBD1 (5 bases). Germline CDR1 reads SGHTA; CDR2 reads FQGNSA. V was trimmed by 5 bases and J by 7 bases, leaving 23 bases between them. The CDR3 has 16 amino acids. The CDR3 loop reads CASSTSRTNRLRGYTF. Written as DNA, the CDR3 is TGTGCCAGCAGCACATCACGGACAAATCGGTTGCGTGGCTACACCTTC.

V gene TRBV2 combines with J gene TRBJ2-3; 8 nucleotides match TRBD1. V was pared by 9 bases and J by 5 bases, with 4 bases of the junction left unmatched. In germline, CDR1 is SNHLY, CDR2 FYNNEI. The CDR3 consists of 12 residues. CDR3 in DNA: TGTGCCAGTGGACAGGGTCGAGATACGCAGTATTTT. Residues: CASGQGRDTQYF.

The genes are TRBV24-1 and TRBJ2-1; 7 nucleotides align to TRBD1. Germline lookup yields CDR1 KGHDR and CDR2 SFDVKD. This CDR3 has 13 amino acids. After removal of 5 bases from V and 7 bases from J, the junction contained 4 bases not matched to a gene. This chain's CDR3 is CATSGTGGNEQFF. The CDR3 DNA is TGTGCCACCAGTGGGACAGGAGGTAATGAGCAGTTCTTC.

This chain joins TRBV29-1 and TRBJ1-1; D is perhaps TRBD1 (5 bases). CDR3 length: 13 residues. V was trimmed by 4 bases and J by 6 bases, leaving 15 bases between them. The germline V gene has CDR1 SQVTM and CDR2 ANQGSEA. Here the CDR3 reads CSVGRLGGAEAFF. The CDR3 DNA reads as TGCAGCGTTGGTAGACTGGGGGGAGCTGAAGCTTTCTTT.